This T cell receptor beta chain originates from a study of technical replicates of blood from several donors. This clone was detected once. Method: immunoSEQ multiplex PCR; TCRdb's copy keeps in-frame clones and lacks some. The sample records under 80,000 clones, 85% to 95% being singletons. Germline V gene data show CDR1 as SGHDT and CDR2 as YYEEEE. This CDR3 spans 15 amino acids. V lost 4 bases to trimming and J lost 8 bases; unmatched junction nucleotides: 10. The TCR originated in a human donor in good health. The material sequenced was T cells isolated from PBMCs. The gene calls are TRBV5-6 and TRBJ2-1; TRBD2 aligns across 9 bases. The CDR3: CASSLPGLAGHEQFF. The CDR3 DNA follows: TGTGCCAGCAGCCTTCCGGGACTAGCTGGCCATGAGCAGTTCTTC.